The 30 T cell receptor beta chains listed next were all sequenced from one sample in a study of PD-1 blockade in classical Hodgkin lymphoma. Some clones are missing from TCRdb's copy, which holds only in-frame ones; the method was immunoSEQ multiplex PCR. The table includes tens of thousands of clones, roughly 91% detected once. No patient escaped relapse after autologous stem cell transplantation, and brentuximab vedotin exposure varied. Sample: peripheral blood mononuclear cells (PBMCs), taken at baseline. Every receptor here comes from a human donor with classical Hodgkin lymphoma.

This chain joins TRBV25-1 and TRBJ2-2; TRBD1 might be the D (6 bases). The ends were cut back, 4 bases at V and 1 base at J, with 10 bases in the middle. Per the germline V gene, CDR1 is MGHDK and CDR2 is SYGVNS. This CDR3 spans 15 amino acids. The CDR3 region has the DNA TGTGCCAGCAGTGGCACCAGGGGGAACACCGGGGAGCTGTTTTTT. This gives the protein CASSGTRGNTGELFF.

The chain combines TRBV11-2 with TRBJ1-1; D unclear. There are 12 residues in the CDR3. Germline V gives CDR1 SGHAT, CDR2 FQNNGV. V was clipped by 1 base and J by 6 bases, with 6 bases between them. CDR3 bases: TGTGCCAGCAGCTTAGGCGGCCCTGAAGCTTTCTTT. Its translation is CASSLGGPEAFF.

This chain links TRBV6-1 with TRBJ1-2; 7 positions agree with TRBD1. Germline V gives CDR1 MNHNS, CDR2 SASEGT. This CDR3 has 18 residues. Germline trimming cut 0 bases from V and 4 bases from J; bases unmatched to any gene: 14. For the CDR3, the DNA is TGTGCCAGCAGTGAAGCGGTCCTCGGACAGGATGGAATCTATGGCTACACCTTC. The encoded protein is CASSEAVLGQDGIYGYTF.

This clone has only one observation. The CDR3 bases are TGTGCCAGCAGATACACAGGGGACGAGCAGTACTTC. Translation gives CASRYTGDEQYF. The V call is TRBV2, the J call TRBJ2-7, with TRBD1 matching 7 bases. CDR3 length: 12 residues. The germline V gene encodes CDR1 SNHLY and CDR2 FYNNEI. After removal of 6 bases from V and 5 bases from J, the junction contained 4 bases not matched to a gene.

V and J are TRBV2 and TRBJ1-4, with 7 nucleotides matching TRBD1. Germline V lookup: CDR1 SNHLY, CDR2 FYNNEI. J lost 3 bases, V lost 11 bases, and 6 bases had no gene match. This CDR3 contains 13 residues. CDR3 amino acids: CAGDGTANEKLFF. The DNA for the CDR3 is TGTGCCGGAGACGGGACAGCTAATGAAAAACTGTTTTTT.

The CDR3 sequence: CASSEARGAFF. In nucleotides, the CDR3 is TGTGCCAGCAGTGAAGCGCGTGGAGCTTTCTTT. The chain has TRBV6-1 and TRBJ1-1; D gene ambiguous. The CDR3 has 11 amino acids. Trimming stripped 0 bases from V and 10 bases from J, with 6 bases between. Germline V gene sequence: CDR1 MNHNS, CDR2 SASEGT.

The chain has TRBV7-3 and TRBJ2-6; TRBD2 might be the D (5 bases). The CDR3 runs to 16 residues. Germline loops: CDR1 SGHTA, CDR2 FQGTGA. V was clipped by 1 base and J by 0 bases, with 7 bases between them. This CDR3 reads CASSLRGLSGANVLTF. The CDR3 nucleotides are TGTGCCAGCAGCTTAAGAGGGCTCTCTGGGGCCAACGTCCTGACTTTC.

CDR3 residues: CASSPAGWETQYF. The CDR3 DNA follows: TGTGCCAGCAGCCCCGCTGGGTGGGAGACCCAGTACTTC. The gene calls are TRBV11-1 and TRBJ2-5; D remains unclear. This CDR3 spans 13 amino acids. Trimming cost V 5 bases and J 5 bases, with 12 bases left between them. Germline V gene data show CDR1 as SGHAT and CDR2 as FQDESV (reference sequence). Full variable domain (missing parts from reference TRBV11-1 and TRBJ2-5): EAEVAQSPRYKITEKSQAVAFWCDPISGHATLYWYRQILGQGPELLVQFQDESVVDDSQLPKDRFSAERLKGVDSTLKIQPAELGDSAMYLCASSPAGWETQYFGPGTRLLVL.

V is TRBV27 and J is TRBJ2-3; TRBD1 aligns across 9 bases. The germline V gene encodes CDR1 MNHEY and CDR2 SMNVEV (reference sequence). V shed 5 bases, J shed 4 bases, and the junction held 4 bases outside the gene matches. CDR3 length equals 14 residues. The CDR3 protein is CASSPRQGADTQYF. The CDR3 nucleotides are TGTGCCAGCAGTCCACGACAGGGGGCAGATACGCAGTATTTT.

The chain is built from TRBV5-1 and TRBJ1-1; 9 nucleotides line up with TRBD1. Germline V gene lookup returns CDR1 SGHRS and CDR2 YFSETQ. The V gene end was trimmed by 2 bases and the J gene end by 4 bases; junction bases not matched to a gene: 9. This CDR3 spans 16 amino acids. The DNA for the CDR3 is TGCGCCAGCAGCTTTACAGGGGGCGCAGGTCGCACTGAAGCTTTCTTT. This sequence encodes CASSFTGGAGRTEAFF.

The chain employs TRBV27 and TRBJ2-3; D is undetermined. The germline V gene encodes CDR1 MNHEY and CDR2 SMNVEV (reference sequence). The CDR3 totals 13 residues. The V end was cut by 7 bases, the J end by 2 bases, with 10 bases between. CDR3 protein: CASNGVTTDTQYF. The CDR3, as DNA: TGTGCCAGCAATGGGGTTACCACAGATACGCAGTATTTT.

The V and J genes are TRBV20-1 and TRBJ1-4, with D uncertain. The germline CDR1 and CDR2 sequences are DFQATT and SNEGSKA (reference sequence). Trimming cost V 6 bases and J 8 bases, with 10 bases left between them. This CDR3 is built from 11 residues. In DNA form, the CDR3 reads TGCAGTGCCCCCCTGGAGGAAAAACTGTTTTTT. This codes for CSAPLEEKLFF.

This chain links TRBV10-1 with TRBJ2-5; D might be TRBD1 (5 bases). The CDR3 sequence is 11 residues long. Germline CDR1 and CDR2: WNHNN and SYGVQD (reference sequence). V was clipped by 9 bases and J by 3 bases, with 8 bases between them. This chain's CDR3 is CARQVEETQYF. The CDR3 nucleotides are TGCGCCAGACAGGTAGAAGAGACCCAGTACTTC.

The chain recombines TRBV11-2 with TRBJ2-7; 11 bases fit TRBD2. V lost 3 bases to trimming and J lost 3 bases; unmatched junction nucleotides: 1. Germline CDR1 reads SGHAT; CDR2 reads FQNNGV. This CDR3 region has 14 residues. As DNA, the CDR3 is TGTGCCAGCAGCTTGGGACTAGCGGTCTACGAGCAGTACTTC. Translating gives CASSLGLAVYEQYF.

The chain combines TRBV13 with TRBJ2-3, with TRBD2 matching over 7 bases. J gave up 8 bases and V 5 bases, and 10 bases lay outside the gene matches. This CDR3 region has 14 residues. Germline assignment: CDR1 PRHDT and CDR2 FYEKMQ (reference sequence). The CDR3: CASSRFWTSLTQYF. CDR3 in DNA: TGTGCCAGCAGCCGTTTTTGGACTAGTCTTACGCAGTATTTT.

V usage is TRBV6-5 and J usage is TRBJ1-1; D might be TRBD1 (5 bases). The CDR3 loop spans 16 amino acids. The germline gives CDR1 MNHEY, CDR2 SVGAGI. V was shortened by 0 bases and J by 5 bases, with 16 bases between the two germline ends. The CDR3 DNA follows: TGTGCCAGCAGTTACTCGAGTAGGGGCGCAAGGACTGAAGCTTTCTTT. Amino acid sequence: CASSYSSRGARTEAFF.

V usage is TRBV27 and J usage is TRBJ2-7, with 8 bases fitting TRBD2. V dropped 5 bases and J dropped 2; count of bases not matched to a gene: 5. Germline CDR1 is MNHEY and CDR2 is SMNVEV (reference sequence). CDR3 length: 14 amino acids. CDR3 sequence: CASSPPGLAYEQYF. DNA of the CDR3: TGTGCCAGCAGTCCGCCGGGACTAGCCTACGAGCAGTACTTC.

The genes are TRBV6-1 and TRBJ1-2, with TRBD1 matching over 8 bases. The CDR3 has 15 residues. Unmatched junction bases numbered 5, after V lost 3 bases and J lost 2 bases. Germline CDR1 MNHNS, CDR2 SASEGT. Here the CDR3 reads CASSDRDRSNYGYTF. The CDR3 bases are TGTGCCAGCAGTGACCGGGACAGGTCCAACTATGGCTACACCTTC.

This clone was picked up one time. The V call is TRBV13, the J call TRBJ1-1; 9 nucleotides line up with TRBD1. The CDR3 runs 15 residues. J was trimmed by 7 bases and V by 7 bases; bases with no gene match: 13. Germline-derived CDR1 and CDR2 are PRHDT and FYEKMQ (reference sequence). CDR3 loop: CASNPGQGQFGEAFF. For the CDR3, the DNA is TGTGCCAGCAACCCGGGACAGGGACAGTTTGGTGAAGCTTTCTTT.

CDR3 loop: CASSDRQGNNSPLHF. CDR3 DNA: TGTGCCAGCAGCGACCGACAGGGAAACAATTCACCCCTCCACTTT. The chain couples TRBV9 to TRBJ1-6; 7 bases map to TRBD1. Per the germline V gene, CDR1 is SGDLS and CDR2 is YYNGEE. V lost 3 bases, J lost 7 bases, and 7 bases stayed unmatched. The CDR3 is made up of 15 amino acids.

This rearrangement joins TRBV6-6 to TRBJ2-7; D remains ambiguous. Germline V gene data show CDR1 as MNHNY and CDR2 as SVGAGI (reference sequence). Trimming took off 4 bases at V and 3 bases at J, with 10 bases between the two ends. The CDR3 runs to 13 residues. The CDR3 sequence is CASSFTDDYEQYF. CDR3 coding DNA: TGTGCCAGCAGTTTTACAGATGACTACGAGCAGTACTTC.

This clone was recorded only once. V is TRBV7-3 and J is TRBJ2-3; 12 bases align to TRBD2. CDR3 length: 16 amino acids. V dropped 0 bases and J dropped 6; count of bases not matched to a gene: 4. The V gene's germline CDR1 is SGHTA and CDR2 FQGTGA. CDR3 protein: CASSLTLAGGPDTQYF. For the CDR3, the DNA is TGTGCCAGCAGCTTAACTCTAGCGGGGGGGCCGGATACGCAGTATTTT. The full variable domain, its missing parts supplied by reference TRBV7-3 and TRBJ2-3, is GAGVSQTPSNKVTEKGKYVELRCDPISGHTALYWYRQSLGQGPEFLIYFQGTGAADDSGLPNDRFFAVRPEGSVSTLKIQRTERGDSAVYLCASSLTLAGGPDTQYFGPGTRLTVL.

The chain couples TRBV11-2 to TRBJ1-2; D call uncertain. The germline gives CDR1 SGHAT, CDR2 FQNNGV. The CDR3 consists of 13 residues. With 4 bases removed from V and 6 bases from J, the gap between germline ends came to 12 bases. In DNA form, the CDR3 reads TGTGCCAGCAGCTCCGAATGGCGCGATGGCTACACCTTC. Amino acid sequence: CASSSEWRDGYTF.

V is TRBV19 and J is TRBJ2-1; D remains unclear. With 1 base removed from V and 7 bases from J, the gap between germline ends came to 8 bases. This CDR3 comprises 13 residues. Germline lookup yields CDR1 LNHDA and CDR2 SQIVND (reference sequence). CDR3 coding DNA: TGTGCCAGTAGTATAGGACTTCAAAATGAGCAGTTCTTC. Its protein product is CASSIGLQNEQFF.

This clone was picked up many times. The chain is built from TRBV27 and TRBJ2-7; D is tentatively TRBD1 or TRBD2 (5 bases each). The CDR3 extends over 14 amino acids. V dropped 5 bases and J dropped 3 bases, with 14 bases sitting between them. In germline, CDR1 is MNHEY, CDR2 SMNVEV (reference sequence). The CDR3 reads CASSGQGGLYEQYF. The DNA for the CDR3 is TGTGCCAGCAGTGGACAAGGAGGACTCTACGAGCAGTACTTC.

The chain is built from TRBV7-9 and TRBJ2-2; D is possibly TRBD2 (6 bases). The CDR3 has 15 residues. V lost 1 base to trimming and J lost 6 bases, with 12 bases between them. Germline V gives CDR1 SEHNR, CDR2 FQNEAQ (reference sequence). The CDR3 DNA sequence: TGTGCCAGCAGCTTAGGCGGGACGGTCGCCGGGGAGCTGTTTTTT. Protein: CASSLGGTVAGELFF.

The chain carries TRBV7-8 and TRBJ1-4; the match to TRBD1 covers 7 bases. With 5 bases clipped from V and 3 bases from J, the junction kept 15 bases outside the gene matches. In germline, CDR1 is SGHVS, CDR2 FQNEAQ. This CDR3 comprises 18 residues. CDR3 nucleotide sequence: TGTGCCAGCAGCCCTCCGGGGACCATGACAGGGCCTAATGAAAAACTGTTTTTT. It translates to CASSPPGTMTGPNEKLFF.

This clone showed up just once. The chain employs TRBV27 and TRBJ2-1; unclear D gene. Trimming pared 5 bases from V and 7 bases from J, leaving 9 bases between. This CDR3 region has 12 residues. The germline gives CDR1 MNHEY, CDR2 SMNVEV (reference sequence). CDR3 nucleotides: TGTGCCAGCAGTGTAGGTGCGAATGAGCAGTTCTTC. This sequence encodes CASSVGANEQFF.

Notes on this clone: The same CDR3 arises from other DNA sequences in this sample as well. V gene TRBV28 combines with J gene TRBJ2-2; D unclear. The CDR3 consists of 12 residues. The V end lost 3 bases, the J end lost 7 bases, and 6 bases lay between the germline ends. Germline V gene lookup returns CDR1 MDHEN and CDR2 SYDVKM. CDR3 amino acids: CASSFLHGELFF. The CDR3 bases are TGTGCCAGCAGTTTTTTACACGGGGAGCTGTTTTTT.

The gene calls are TRBV4-3 and TRBJ1-4; D is unclear. CDR1 is LGHNA and CDR2 is YSLEER in the germline V gene. V was trimmed by 1 base and J by 0 bases, leaving 9 bases between them. CDR3 length equals 16 residues. The CDR3 loop is CASSQGVPATNEKLFF. DNA for the CDR3: TGCGCCAGCAGCCAAGGGGTACCTGCAACTAATGAAAAACTGTTTTTT.